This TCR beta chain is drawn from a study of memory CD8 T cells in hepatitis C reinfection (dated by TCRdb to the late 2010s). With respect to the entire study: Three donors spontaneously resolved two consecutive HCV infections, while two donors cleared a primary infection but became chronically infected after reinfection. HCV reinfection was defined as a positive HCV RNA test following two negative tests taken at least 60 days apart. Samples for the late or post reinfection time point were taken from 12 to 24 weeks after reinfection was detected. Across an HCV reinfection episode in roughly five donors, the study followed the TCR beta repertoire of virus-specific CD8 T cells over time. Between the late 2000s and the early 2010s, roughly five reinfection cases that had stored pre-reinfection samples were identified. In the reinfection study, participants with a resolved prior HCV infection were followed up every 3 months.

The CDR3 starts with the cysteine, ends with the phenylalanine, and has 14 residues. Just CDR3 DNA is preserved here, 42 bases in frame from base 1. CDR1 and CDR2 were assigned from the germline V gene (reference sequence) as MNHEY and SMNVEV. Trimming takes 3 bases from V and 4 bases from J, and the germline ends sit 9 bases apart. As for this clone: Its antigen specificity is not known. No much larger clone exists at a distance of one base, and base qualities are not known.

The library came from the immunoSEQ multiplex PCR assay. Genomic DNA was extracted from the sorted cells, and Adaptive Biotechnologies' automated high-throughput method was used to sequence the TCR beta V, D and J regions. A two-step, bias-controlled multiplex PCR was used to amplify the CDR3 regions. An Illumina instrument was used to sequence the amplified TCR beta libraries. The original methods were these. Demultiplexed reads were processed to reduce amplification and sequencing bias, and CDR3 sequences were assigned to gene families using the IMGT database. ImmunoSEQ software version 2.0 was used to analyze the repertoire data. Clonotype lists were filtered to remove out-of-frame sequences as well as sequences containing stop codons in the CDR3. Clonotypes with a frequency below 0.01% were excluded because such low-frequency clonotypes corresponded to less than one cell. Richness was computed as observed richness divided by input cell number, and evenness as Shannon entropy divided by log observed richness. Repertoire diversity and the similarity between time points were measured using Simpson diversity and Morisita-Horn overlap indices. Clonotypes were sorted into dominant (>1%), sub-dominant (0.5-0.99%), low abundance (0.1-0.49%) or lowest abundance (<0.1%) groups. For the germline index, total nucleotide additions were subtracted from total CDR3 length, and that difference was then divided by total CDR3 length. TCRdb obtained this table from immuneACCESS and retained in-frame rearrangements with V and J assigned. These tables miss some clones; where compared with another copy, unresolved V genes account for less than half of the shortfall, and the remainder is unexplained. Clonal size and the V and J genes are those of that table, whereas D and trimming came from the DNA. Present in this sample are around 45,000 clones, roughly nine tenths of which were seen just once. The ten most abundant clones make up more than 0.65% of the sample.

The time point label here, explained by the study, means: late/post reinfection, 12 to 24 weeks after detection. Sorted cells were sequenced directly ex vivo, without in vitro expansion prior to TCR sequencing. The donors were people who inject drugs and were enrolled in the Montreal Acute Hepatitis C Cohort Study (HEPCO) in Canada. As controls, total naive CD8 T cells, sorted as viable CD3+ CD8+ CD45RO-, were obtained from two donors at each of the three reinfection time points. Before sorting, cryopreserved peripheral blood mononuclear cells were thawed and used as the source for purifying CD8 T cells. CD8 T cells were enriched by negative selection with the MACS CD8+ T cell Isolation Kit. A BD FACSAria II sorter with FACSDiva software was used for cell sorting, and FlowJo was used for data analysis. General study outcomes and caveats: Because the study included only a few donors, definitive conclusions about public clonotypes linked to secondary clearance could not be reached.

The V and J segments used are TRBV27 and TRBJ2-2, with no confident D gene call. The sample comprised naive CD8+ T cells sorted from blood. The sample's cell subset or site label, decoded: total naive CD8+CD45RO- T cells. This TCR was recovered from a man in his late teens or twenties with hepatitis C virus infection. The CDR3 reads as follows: CASSLSVRTGELFF. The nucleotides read TGTGCCAGCAGTTTGTCCGTGCGCACCGGGGAGCTGTTTTTT.